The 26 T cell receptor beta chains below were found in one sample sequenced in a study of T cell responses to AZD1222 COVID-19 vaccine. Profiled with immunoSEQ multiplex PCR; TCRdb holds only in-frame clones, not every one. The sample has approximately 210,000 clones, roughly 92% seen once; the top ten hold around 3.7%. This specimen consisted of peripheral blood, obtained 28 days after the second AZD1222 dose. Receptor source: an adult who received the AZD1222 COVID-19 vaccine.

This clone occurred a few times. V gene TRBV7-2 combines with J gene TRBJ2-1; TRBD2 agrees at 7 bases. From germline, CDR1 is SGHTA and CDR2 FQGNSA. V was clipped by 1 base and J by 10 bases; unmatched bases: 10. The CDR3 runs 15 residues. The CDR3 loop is CASSLVAGAKGEQFF. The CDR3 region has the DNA TGTGCCAGCAGCTTAGTTGCGGGAGCCAAGGGGGAGCAGTTCTTC.

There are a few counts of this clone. Here the CDR3 reads CSVEDGQGNYEQYF. CDR3 bases: TGCAGCGTTGAAGACGGGCAGGGTAACTACGAGCAGTACTTC. The chain recombines TRBV29-1 with TRBJ2-7; TRBD1 is a possible D gene (5 bases). Trimming shortened V by 0 bases and J by 3 bases, and 12 bases separated the two germline ends. The CDR3 is 14 amino acids. CDR1 is SQVTM and CDR2 is ANQGSEA in the germline V gene.

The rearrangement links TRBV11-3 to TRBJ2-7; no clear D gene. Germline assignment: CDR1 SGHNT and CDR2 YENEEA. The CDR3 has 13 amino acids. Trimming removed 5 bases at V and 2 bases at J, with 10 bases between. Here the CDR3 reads CASSTYLPYEQYF. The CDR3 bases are TGTGCCAGCAGCACCTATCTCCCCTACGAGCAGTACTTC.

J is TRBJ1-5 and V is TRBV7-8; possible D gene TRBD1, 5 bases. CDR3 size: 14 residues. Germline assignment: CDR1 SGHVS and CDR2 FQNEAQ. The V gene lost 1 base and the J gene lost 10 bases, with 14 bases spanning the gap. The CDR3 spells CASSLGDGGRPQHF. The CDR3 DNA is TGTGCCAGCAGCTTAGGGGACGGAGGCAGACCCCAGCATTTT.

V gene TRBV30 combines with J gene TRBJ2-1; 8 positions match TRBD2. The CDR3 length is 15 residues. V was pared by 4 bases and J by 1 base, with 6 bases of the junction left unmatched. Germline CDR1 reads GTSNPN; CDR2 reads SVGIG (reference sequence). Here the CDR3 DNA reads TGTGCCTGGATGCTCGGGACTAGTTCCTACAATGAGCAGTTCTTC. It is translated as CAWMLGTSSYNEQFF. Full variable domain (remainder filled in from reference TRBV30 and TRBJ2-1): SQTIHQWPATLVQPVGSPLSLECTVEGTSNPNLYWYRQAAGRGLQLLFYSVGIGQISSEVPQNLSASRPQDRQFILSSKKLLLSDSGFYLCAWMLGTSSYNEQFFGPGTRLTVL.

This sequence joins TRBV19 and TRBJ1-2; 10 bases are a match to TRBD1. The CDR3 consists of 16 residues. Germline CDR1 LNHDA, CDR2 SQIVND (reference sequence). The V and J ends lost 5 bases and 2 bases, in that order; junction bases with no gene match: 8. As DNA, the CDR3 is TGTGCCAGTAGTCGAGGACAGGGGGGAGGAAACTATGGCTACACCTTC. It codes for CASSRGQGGGNYGYTF.

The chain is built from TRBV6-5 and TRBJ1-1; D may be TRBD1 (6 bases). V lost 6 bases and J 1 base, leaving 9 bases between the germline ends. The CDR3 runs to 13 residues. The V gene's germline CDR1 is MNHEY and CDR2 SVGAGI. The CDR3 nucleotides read TGTGCCAGCAGGAGGGGGAAGAACACTGAAGCTTTCTTT. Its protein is CASRRGKNTEAFF.

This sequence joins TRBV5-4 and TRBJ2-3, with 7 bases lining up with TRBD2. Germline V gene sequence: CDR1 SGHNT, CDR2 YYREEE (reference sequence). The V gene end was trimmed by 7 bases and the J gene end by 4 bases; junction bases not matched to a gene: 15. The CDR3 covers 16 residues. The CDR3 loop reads CASSPPGGRLADTQYF. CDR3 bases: TGTGCCAGCTCTCCCCCCGGCGGGAGACTGGCAGATACGCAGTATTTT.

CDR3 loop: CASRLAGFNEQFF. CDR3 nucleotides: TGTGCCAGCCGACTAGCGGGATTTAATGAGCAGTTCTTC. The chain couples TRBV2 to TRBJ2-1; 11 bases match TRBD2. V gave up 8 bases and J gave up 7 bases; unmatched junction bases: 4. The CDR3 is made up of 13 amino acids. Germline V gene lookup returns CDR1 SNHLY and CDR2 FYNNEI.

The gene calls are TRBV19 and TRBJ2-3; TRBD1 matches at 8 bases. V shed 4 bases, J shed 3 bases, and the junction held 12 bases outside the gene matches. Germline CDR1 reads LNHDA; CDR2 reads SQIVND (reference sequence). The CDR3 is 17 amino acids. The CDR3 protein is CASSTRGLTGDTDTQYF. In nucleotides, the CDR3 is TGTGCCAGTAGTACCCGAGGGCTGACAGGGGATACAGATACGCAGTATTTT.

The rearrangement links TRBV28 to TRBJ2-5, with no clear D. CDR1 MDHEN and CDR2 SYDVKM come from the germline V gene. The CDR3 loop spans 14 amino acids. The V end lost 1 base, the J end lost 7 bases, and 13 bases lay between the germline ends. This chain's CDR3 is CASSLSDIPRTQYF. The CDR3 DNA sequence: TGTGCCAGCAGTTTATCTGACATCCCGCGGACCCAGTACTTC. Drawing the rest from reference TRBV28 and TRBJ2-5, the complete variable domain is DVKVTQSSRYLVKRTGEKVFLECVQDMDHENMFWYRQDPGLGLRLIYFSYDVKMKEKGDIPEGYSVSREKKERFSLILESASTNQTSMYLCASSLSDIPRTQYFGPGTRLLVL.

CDR3 in amino acids: CASSKESRVYGYTF. For the CDR3, the DNA is TGTGCCAGCAGCAAAGAGAGCAGGGTGTATGGCTACACCTTC. The genes are TRBV21-1 and TRBJ1-2; the D call of TRBD1 is as the table states it, not checked on the DNA. TRBV21-1 is a known pseudogene. This CDR3 spans 14 amino acids.

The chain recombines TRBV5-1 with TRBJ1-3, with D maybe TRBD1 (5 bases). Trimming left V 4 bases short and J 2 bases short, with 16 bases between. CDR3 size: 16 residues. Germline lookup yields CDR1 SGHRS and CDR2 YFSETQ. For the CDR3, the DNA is TGCGCCAGCAGCCCGACAGATTTTTGGGCTGGAAACACCATATATTTT. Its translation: CASSPTDFWAGNTIYF.

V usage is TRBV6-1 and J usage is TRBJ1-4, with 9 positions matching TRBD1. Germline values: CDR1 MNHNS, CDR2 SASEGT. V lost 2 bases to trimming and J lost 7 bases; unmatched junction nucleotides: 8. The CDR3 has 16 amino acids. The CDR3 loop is CASSESRTGVIEKLFF. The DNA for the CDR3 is TGTGCCAGCAGTGAATCCCGGACAGGGGTAATTGAAAAACTGTTTTTT.

The CDR3 DNA follows: TGTGCCAGCAGATTCAGCGGGAGCAATGAGCAGTTCTTC. Its protein product is CASRFSGSNEQFF. The chain carries TRBV11-2 and TRBJ2-1, with 8 bases fitting TRBD2. The CDR3 is 13 amino acids. The junction had 4 bases not matched to a gene; V was cut back by 6 bases and J by 6 bases. Germline V lookup: CDR1 SGHAT, CDR2 FQNNGV.

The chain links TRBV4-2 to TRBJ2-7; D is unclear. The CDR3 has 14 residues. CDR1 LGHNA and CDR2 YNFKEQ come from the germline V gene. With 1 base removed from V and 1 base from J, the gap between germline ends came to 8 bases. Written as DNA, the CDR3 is TGTGCCAGCAGCCAAGTAACGGGTTCCTACGAGCAGTACTTC. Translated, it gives CASSQVTGSYEQYF.

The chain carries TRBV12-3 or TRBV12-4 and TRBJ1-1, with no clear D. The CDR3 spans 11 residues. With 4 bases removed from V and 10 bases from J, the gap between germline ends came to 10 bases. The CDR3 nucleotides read TGTGCCAGCAGTTCGGGAGTGGGAGCTTTCTTT. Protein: CASSSGVGAFF.

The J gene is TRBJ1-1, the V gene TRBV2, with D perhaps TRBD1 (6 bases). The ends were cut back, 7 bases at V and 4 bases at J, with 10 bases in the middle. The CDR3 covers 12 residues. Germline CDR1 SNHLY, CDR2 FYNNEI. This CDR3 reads CASNRDGTEAFF. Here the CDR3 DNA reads TGTGCCAGCAACAGGGATGGCACTGAAGCTTTCTTT. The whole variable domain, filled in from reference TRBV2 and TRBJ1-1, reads EPEVTQTPSHQVTQMGQEVILRCVPISNHLYFYWYRQILGQKVEFLVSFYNNEISEKSEIFDDQFSVERPDGSNFTLKIRSTKLEDSAMYFCASNRDGTEAFFGQGTRLTVV.

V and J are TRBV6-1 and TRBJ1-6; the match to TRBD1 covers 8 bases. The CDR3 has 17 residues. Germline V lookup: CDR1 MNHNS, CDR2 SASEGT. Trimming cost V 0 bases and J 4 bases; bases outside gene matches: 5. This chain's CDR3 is CASSEASTGEYNSPLHF. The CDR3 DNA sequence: TGTGCCAGCAGTGAAGCGTCGACAGGGGAATATAATTCACCCCTCCACTTT.

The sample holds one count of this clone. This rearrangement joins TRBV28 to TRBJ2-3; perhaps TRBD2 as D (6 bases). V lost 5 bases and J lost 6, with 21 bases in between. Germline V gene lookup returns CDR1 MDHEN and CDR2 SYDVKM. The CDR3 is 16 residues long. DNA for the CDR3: TGTGCCAGCAGTACACCGGGGGTCGGTCTCTCGGATACGCAGTATTTT. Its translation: CASSTPGVGLSDTQYF. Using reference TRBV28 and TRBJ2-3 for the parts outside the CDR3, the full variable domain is DVKVTQSSRYLVKRTGEKVFLECVQDMDHENMFWYRQDPGLGLRLIYFSYDVKMKEKGDIPEGYSVSREKKERFSLILESASTNQTSMYLCASSTPGVGLSDTQYFGPGTRLTVL.

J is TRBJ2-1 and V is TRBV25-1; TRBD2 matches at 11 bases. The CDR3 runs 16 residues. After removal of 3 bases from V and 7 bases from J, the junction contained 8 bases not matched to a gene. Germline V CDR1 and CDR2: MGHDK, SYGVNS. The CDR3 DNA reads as TGTGCCAGCAGTGACCTTAGCGGGAGGGTACCAAATGAGCAGTTCTTC. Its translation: CASSDLSGRVPNEQFF.

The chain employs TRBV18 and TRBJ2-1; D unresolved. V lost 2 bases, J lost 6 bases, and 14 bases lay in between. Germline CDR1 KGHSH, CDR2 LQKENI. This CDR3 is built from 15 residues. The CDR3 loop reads CASSPVVAQRNEQFF. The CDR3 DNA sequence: TGTGCCAGCTCACCAGTGGTCGCACAGCGCAATGAGCAGTTCTTC.

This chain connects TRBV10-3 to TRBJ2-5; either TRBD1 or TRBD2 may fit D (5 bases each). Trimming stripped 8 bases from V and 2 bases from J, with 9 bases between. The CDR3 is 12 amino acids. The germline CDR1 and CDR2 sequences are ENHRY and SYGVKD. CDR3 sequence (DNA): TGTGCCATCGGGGGAGTTCAAGAGACCCAGTACTTC. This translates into CAIGGVQETQYF.

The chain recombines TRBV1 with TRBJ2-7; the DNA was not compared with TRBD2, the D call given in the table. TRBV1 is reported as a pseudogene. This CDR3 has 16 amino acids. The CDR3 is CTSSRRLAPRPYEQYF. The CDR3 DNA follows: TGCACCAGCAGCCGCAGACTAGCGCCAAGGCCCTACGAGCAGTACTTC.

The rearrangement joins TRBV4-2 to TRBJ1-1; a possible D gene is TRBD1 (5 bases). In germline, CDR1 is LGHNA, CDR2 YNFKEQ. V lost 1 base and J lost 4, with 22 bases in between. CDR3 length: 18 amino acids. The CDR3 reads CASSQGVDGTAGTTEAFF. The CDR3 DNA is TGTGCCAGCAGCCAAGGGGTGGACGGGACGGCGGGAACCACTGAAGCTTTCTTT.

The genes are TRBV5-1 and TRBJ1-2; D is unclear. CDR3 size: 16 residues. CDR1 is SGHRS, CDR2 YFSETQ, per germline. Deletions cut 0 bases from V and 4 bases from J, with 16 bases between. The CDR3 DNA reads TGCGCCAGCAGCTTGGTCGGCGGGAGAATCAGCTATGGCTACACCTTC. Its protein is CASSLVGGRISYGYTF.